The 14 T cell receptor beta chains listed next were all sequenced from one sample in a study of control samples from healthy donors and cancer patients. Method: immunoSEQ multiplex PCR; TCRdb's copy keeps in-frame clones and lacks some. The sample consists of under 65,000 clones, 85% to 95% of them appearing once. The material sequenced was PBMCs. The receptor source for this set is a man aged 25-45 years with colorectal cancer.

Details on this clone: Other DNA sequences in the sample encode the same CDR3. The chain carries TRBV19 and TRBJ2-3; D gene unclear. The V gene's germline CDR1 is LNHDA and CDR2 SQIVND (reference sequence). Trimming cost V 2 bases and J 3 bases, with 0 bases left between them. The CDR3 is 11 residues long. The chain's CDR3 is CASSITDTQYF. The CDR3, as DNA: TGTGCCAGTAGTATAACAGATACGCAGTATTTT.

The chain combines TRBV5-6 with TRBJ1-2, with unresolved D. The CDR3 contains 14 residues. Germline V CDR1 and CDR2: SGHDT, YYEEEE. The V gene lost 4 bases and the J gene lost 7 bases, with 17 bases spanning the gap. CDR3: CASSTPRTWGGYTF. DNA of the CDR3: TGTGCCAGCAGCACCCCCAGGACCTGGGGTGGCTACACCTTC.

The gene calls are TRBV27 and TRBJ2-3; D remains ambiguous. This CDR3 comprises 14 residues. V gave up 6 bases and J gave up 1 base, with 11 bases separating them. Germline V gene lookup returns CDR1 MNHEY and CDR2 SMNVEV (reference sequence). DNA for the CDR3: TGTGCCAGCAGCCAGCTTGGGGGCACAGATACGCAGTATTTT. Its translation is CASSQLGGTDTQYF.

There are a few counts of this clone. The chain combines TRBV3-1 (or the pseudogene TRBV3-2) with TRBJ2-2; D is uncertain. CDR3 size: 14 residues. Trimming pared 4 bases from V and 1 base from J, leaving 7 bases between. Germline-derived CDR1 and CDR2 are LGHDT and YNNKEL (reference sequence). The CDR3 DNA is TGTGCCAGCAGCCGAAGCAGGAACACCGGGGAGCTGTTTTTT. Its protein is CASSRSRNTGELFF.

The chain links TRBV2 to TRBJ2-2; 9 bases are a match to TRBD1. The germline CDR1 and CDR2 sequences are SNHLY and FYNNEI. J lost 6 bases, V lost 2 bases, and 4 bases had no gene match. The CDR3 is made up of 15 amino acids. CDR3 residues: CASSELGQGSGELFF. The CDR3, as DNA: TGTGCCAGCAGTGAACTGGGACAGGGCTCCGGGGAGCTGTTTTTT.

V and J are TRBV6-5 and TRBJ2-1, with 10 bases identical to TRBD2. CDR1 and CDR2 (germline): MNHEY, SVGAGI. The CDR3 is 13 residues long. The ends lost 2 bases at V and 9 bases at J; junction bases unmatched: 1. This CDR3 is CASSYKRGGEQFF. CDR3 bases: TGTGCCAGCAGTTACAAGCGGGGGGGTGAGCAGTTCTTC.

The chain has TRBV5-4 and TRBJ1-2; D gene uncertain. The V end was cut by 0 bases, the J end by 5 bases, with 5 bases between. This CDR3 region has 12 residues. Germline V lookup: CDR1 SGHNT, CDR2 YYREEE (reference sequence). The CDR3 DNA reads as TGTGCCAGCAGCTTGGGTGGATATGGCTACACCTTC. Protein: CASSLGGYGYTF.

The chain is built from TRBV7-9 and TRBJ1-2; possible D gene TRBD1, 5 bases. Deletions cut 6 bases from V and 8 bases from J, with 22 bases between. Germline CDR1 and CDR2: SEHNR and FQNEAQ (reference sequence). The CDR3 covers 15 residues. The CDR3 spells CASSKTGTAVDGYTF. CDR3 sequence (DNA): TGTGCCAGCAGTAAAACCGGGACGGCTGTGGACGGCTACACCTTC.

The V gene is TRBV18, the J gene TRBJ1-1; possibly TRBD1 for D (5 bases). Germline V gene lookup returns CDR1 KGHSH and CDR2 LQKENI. V was shortened by 2 bases and J by 0 bases, with 13 bases between the two germline ends. There are 16 residues in the CDR3. CDR3 in DNA: TGTGCCAGCTCACCATTTCGCGGGGGAGTGAACACTGAAGCTTTCTTT. It yields the protein CASSPFRGGVNTEAFF.

The chain is built from TRBV5-1 and TRBJ1-4, with D possibly matching TRBD1 (6 bases). This CDR3 has 13 amino acids. V was clipped by 4 bases and J by 4 bases, with 8 bases between them. Germline CDR1 SGHRS, CDR2 YFSETQ. This chain's CDR3 is CASSTGHNEKLFF. For the CDR3, the DNA is TGCGCCAGCAGCACGGGACATAATGAAAAACTGTTTTTT.

This rearrangement joins TRBV5-1 to TRBJ2-5; D is undetermined. The V end was cut by 4 bases, the J end by 5 bases, with 12 bases between. This CDR3 comprises 13 residues. Germline assignment: CDR1 SGHRS and CDR2 YFSETQ. The CDR3 DNA follows: TGCGCCAGCAGCCCCCGGGTCGAGGAGACCCAGTACTTC. Its protein product is CASSPRVEETQYF.

This chain joins TRBV7-8 and TRBJ1-4; 8 bases line up with TRBD1. Germline assignment: CDR1 SGHVS and CDR2 FQNEAQ. V trimming: 2 bases; J trimming: 5 bases; junction bases outside the gene matches: 4. This CDR3 is 15 amino acids long. CDR3 DNA sequence: TGTGCCAGCAGCTTACGGACAGGGATAAATGAAAAACTGTTTTTT. It specifies CASSLRTGINEKLFF.

This chain joins TRBV5-6 and TRBJ2-1, with D unresolved. The CDR3 has 12 residues. Germline V lookup: CDR1 SGHDT, CDR2 YYEEEE. The ends were cut back, 3 bases at V and 10 bases at J, with 11 bases in the middle. The CDR3 here is CASSYQAGEQFF. CDR3 DNA: TGTGCCAGCAGCTACCAAGCTGGGGAGCAGTTCTTC.

J is TRBJ1-2 and V is TRBV2, with 7 bases aligning to TRBD1. J was trimmed by 6 bases and V by 1 base; bases with no gene match: 5. Germline CDR1 is SNHLY and CDR2 is FYNNEI. The CDR3 runs 14 residues. The CDR3, as DNA: TGTGCCAGCAGTGAAGTACAGGGGACTCATGGCTACACCTTC. Residues: CASSEVQGTHGYTF.